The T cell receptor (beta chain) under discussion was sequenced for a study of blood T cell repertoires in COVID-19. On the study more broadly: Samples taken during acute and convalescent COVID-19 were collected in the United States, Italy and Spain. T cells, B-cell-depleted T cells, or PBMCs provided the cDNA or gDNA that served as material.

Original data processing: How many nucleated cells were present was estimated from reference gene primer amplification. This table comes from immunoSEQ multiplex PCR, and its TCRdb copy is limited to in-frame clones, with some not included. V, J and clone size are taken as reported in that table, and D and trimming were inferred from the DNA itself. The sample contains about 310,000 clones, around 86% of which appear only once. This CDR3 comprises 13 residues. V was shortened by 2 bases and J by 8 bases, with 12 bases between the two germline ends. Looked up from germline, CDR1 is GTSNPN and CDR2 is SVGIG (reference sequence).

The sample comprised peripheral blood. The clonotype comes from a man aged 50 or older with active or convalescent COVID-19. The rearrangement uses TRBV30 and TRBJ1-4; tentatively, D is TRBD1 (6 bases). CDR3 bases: TGTGCCTGGAGTATAGGAACAGGGGAAAAACTGTTTTTT. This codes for CAWSIGTGEKLFF.